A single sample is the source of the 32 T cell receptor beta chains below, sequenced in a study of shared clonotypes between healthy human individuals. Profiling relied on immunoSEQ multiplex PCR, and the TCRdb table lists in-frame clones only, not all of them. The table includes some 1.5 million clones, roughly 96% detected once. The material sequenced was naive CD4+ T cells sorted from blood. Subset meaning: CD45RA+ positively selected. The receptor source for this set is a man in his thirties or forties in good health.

CDR3 sequence reads: CASSTDRVGNTEAFF. DNA for the CDR3: TGTGCCAGTAGTACGGACAGGGTAGGTAACACTGAAGCTTTCTTT. The chain combines TRBV19 with TRBJ1-1; 8 positions match TRBD1. This CDR3 is 15 amino acids long. Germline CDR1 and CDR2: LNHDA and SQIVND (reference sequence). V shed 4 bases and J 2 bases; nucleotides not matched to a gene: 6.

CDR3 nucleotide sequence: TGTGCCAGCAGCCAAGATCGGGGTGCCTACGAGCAGTACTTC. Translating gives CASSQDRGAYEQYF. The rearrangement uses TRBV4-2 and TRBJ2-7; perhaps TRBD2 as D (5 bases). Germline V gives CDR1 LGHNA, CDR2 YNFKEQ. The CDR3 spans 14 residues. The V end lost 0 bases, the J end lost 2 bases, and 8 bases lay between the germline ends.

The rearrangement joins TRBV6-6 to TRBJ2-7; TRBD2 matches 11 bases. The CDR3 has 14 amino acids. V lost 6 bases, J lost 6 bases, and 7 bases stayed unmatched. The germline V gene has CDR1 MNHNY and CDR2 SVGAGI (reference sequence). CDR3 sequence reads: CASRISGRASEQYF. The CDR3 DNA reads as TGTGCCAGCAGAATTAGCGGGAGGGCCAGCGAGCAGTACTTC.

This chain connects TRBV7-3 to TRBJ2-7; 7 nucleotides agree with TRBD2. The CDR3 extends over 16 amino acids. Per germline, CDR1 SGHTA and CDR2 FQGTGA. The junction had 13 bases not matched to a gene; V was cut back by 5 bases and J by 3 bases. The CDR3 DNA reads TGTGCCAGCAGCCCTTTGAAGCGGGATCGAGTCTACGAGCAGTACTTC. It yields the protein CASSPLKRDRVYEQYF.

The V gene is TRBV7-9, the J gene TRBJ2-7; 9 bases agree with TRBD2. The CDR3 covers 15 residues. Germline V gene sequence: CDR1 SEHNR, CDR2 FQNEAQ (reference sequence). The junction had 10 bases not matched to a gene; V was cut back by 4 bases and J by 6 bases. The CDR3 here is CASSYDSGRRGEQYF. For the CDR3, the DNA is TGTGCCAGCAGCTACGATAGCGGGAGACGCGGCGAGCAGTACTTC.

The CDR3 region has the DNA TGTGCCAGCAGCTTTGCCCCTACTAGCGGGAGGGGCAATGAGCAGTTCTTC. Residues: CASSFAPTSGRGNEQFF. This sequence joins TRBV7-3 and TRBJ2-1; 13 bases match TRBD2. Germline CDR1 and CDR2: SGHTA and FQGTGA. The CDR3 extends over 17 amino acids. V lost 3 bases, J lost 6 bases, and 8 bases stayed unmatched.

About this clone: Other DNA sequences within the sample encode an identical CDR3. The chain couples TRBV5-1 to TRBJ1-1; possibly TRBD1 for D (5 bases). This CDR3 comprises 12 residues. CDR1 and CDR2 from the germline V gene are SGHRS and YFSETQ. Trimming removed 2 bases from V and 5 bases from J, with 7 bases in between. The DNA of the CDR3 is TGCGCCAGCAGCTTACCAGGGACTGAAGCTTTCTTT. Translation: CASSLPGTEAFF. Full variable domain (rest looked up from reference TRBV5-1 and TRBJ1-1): KAGVTQTPRYLIKTRGQQVTLSCSPISGHRSVSWYQQTPGQGLQFLFEYFSETQRNKGNFPGRFSGRQFSNSRSEMNVSTLELGDSALYLCASSLPGTEAFFGQGTRLTVV.

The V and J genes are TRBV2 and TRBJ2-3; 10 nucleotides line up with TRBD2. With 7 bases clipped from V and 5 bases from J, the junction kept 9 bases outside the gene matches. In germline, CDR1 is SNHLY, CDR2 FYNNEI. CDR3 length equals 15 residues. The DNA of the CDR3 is TGTGCCAGCAAGTTCGGACTAGCGGAGGGAGATACGCAGTATTTT. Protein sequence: CASKFGLAEGDTQYF.

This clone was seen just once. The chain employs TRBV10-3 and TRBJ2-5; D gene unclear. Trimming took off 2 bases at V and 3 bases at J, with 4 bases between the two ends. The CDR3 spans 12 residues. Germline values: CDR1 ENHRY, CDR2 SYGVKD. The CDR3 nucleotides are TGTGCCATCAGTGAGGCCGAAGAGACCCAGTACTTC. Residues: CAISEAEETQYF.

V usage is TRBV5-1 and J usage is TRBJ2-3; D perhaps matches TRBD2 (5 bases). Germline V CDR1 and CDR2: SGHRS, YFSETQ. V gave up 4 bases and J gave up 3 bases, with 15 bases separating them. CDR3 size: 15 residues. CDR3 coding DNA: TGCGCCAGCAGCCTCCAACTAGGAGTTACAGATACGCAGTATTTT. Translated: CASSLQLGVTDTQYF.

The CDR3 reads CASSLLEGHYEQYF. The CDR3 DNA is TGTGCCAGCAGTTTATTGGAGGGGCACTACGAGCAGTACTTC. V is TRBV28 and J is TRBJ2-7; possibly TRBD2 for D (6 bases). Trimming took 1 base from V and 3 from J, leaving 10 bases between them. The CDR3 runs to 14 residues. Per germline, CDR1 MDHEN and CDR2 SYDVKM.

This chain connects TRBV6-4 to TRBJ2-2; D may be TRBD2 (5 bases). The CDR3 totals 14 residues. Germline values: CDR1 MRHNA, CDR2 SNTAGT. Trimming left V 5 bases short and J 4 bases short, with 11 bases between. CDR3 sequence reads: CASSFGMGTGELFF. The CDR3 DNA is TGTGCCAGCAGTTTCGGGATGGGCACCGGGGAGCTGTTTTTT.

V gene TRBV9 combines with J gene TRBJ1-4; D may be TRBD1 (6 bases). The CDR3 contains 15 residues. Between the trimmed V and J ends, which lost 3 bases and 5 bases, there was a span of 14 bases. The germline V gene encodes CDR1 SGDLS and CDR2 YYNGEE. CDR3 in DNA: TGTGCCAGCAGCGAGGGGGGGTCAGGGAATGAAAAACTGTTTTTT. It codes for CASSEGGSGNEKLFF.

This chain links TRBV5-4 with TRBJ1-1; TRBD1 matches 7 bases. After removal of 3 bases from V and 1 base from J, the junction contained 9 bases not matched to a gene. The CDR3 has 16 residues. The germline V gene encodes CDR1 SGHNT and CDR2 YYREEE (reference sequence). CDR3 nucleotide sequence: TGTGCCAGCAGCTGGGGGGGAGACAGGGCGAACACTGAAGCTTTCTTT. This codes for CASSWGGDRANTEAFF.

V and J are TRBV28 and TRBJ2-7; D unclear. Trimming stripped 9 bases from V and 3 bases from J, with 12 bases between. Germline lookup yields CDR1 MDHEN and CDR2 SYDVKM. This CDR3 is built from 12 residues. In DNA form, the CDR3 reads TGTGCCAGTCGTGGCCAGATCTACGAGCAGTACTTC. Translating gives CASRGQIYEQYF.

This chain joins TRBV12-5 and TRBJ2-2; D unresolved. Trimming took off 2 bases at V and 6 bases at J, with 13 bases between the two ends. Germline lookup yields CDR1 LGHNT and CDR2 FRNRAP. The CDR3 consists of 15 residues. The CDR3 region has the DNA TGTGCTAGTGGTTTGTCCTTTGGACGCCCCGGGGAGCTGTTTTTT. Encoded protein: CASGLSFGRPGELFF.

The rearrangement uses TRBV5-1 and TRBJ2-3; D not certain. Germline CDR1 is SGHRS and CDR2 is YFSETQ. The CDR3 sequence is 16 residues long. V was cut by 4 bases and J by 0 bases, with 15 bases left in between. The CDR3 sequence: CASSQKNKPSTDTQYF. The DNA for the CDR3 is TGCGCCAGCAGCCAAAAAAATAAGCCTAGCACAGATACGCAGTATTTT.

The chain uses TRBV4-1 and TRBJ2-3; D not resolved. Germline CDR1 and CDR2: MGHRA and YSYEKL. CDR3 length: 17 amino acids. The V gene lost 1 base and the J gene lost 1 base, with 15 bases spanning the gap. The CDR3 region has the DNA TGCGCCAGCAGCCAAGTTGGTCAAGCGAAGGGCACAGATACGCAGTATTTT. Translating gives CASSQVGQAKGTDTQYF.

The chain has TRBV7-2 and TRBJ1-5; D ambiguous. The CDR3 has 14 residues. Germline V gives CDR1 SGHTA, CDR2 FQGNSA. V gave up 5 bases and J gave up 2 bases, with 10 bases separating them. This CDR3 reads CASSLRVGNQPQHF. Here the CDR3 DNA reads TGTGCCAGCAGCCTTAGGGTGGGCAATCAGCCCCAGCATTTT.

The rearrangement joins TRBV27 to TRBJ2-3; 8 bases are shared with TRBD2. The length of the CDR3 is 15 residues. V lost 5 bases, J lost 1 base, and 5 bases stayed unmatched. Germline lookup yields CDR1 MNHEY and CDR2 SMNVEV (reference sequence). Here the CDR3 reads CASSPPGLGTDTQYF. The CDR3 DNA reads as TGTGCCAGCAGTCCCCCGGGACTAGGCACAGATACGCAGTATTTT.

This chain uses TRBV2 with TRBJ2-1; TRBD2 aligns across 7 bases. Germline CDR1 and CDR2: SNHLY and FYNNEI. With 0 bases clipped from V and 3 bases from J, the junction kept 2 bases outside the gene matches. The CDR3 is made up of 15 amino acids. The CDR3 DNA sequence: TGTGCCAGCAGTGAAGCGGGGACTATCTACAATGAGCAGTTCTTC. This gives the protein CASSEAGTIYNEQFF.

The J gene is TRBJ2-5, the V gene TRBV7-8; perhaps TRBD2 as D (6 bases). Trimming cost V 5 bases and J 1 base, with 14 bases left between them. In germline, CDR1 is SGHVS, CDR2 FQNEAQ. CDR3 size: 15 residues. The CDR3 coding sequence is TGTGCCAGCAGCCTTCGGCCTAGCGCCCAAGAGACCCAGTACTTC. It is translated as CASSLRPSAQETQYF.

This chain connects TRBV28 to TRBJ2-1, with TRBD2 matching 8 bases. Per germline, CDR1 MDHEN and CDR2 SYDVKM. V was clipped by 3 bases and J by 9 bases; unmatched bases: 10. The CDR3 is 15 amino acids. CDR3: CASSLVGAGGFEQFF. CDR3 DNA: TGTGCCAGCAGTTTGGTCGGCGCGGGAGGTTTTGAGCAGTTCTTC.

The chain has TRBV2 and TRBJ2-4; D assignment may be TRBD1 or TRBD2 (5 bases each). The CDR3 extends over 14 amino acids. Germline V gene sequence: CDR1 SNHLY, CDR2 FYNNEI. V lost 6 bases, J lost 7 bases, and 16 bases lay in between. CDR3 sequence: CASRAGTPENIQYF. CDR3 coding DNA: TGTGCCAGCAGGGCAGGGACCCCCGAGAACATTCAGTACTTC. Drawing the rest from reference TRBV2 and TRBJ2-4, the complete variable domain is EPEVTQTPSHQVTQMGQEVILRCVPISNHLYFYWYRQILGQKVEFLVSFYNNEISEKSEIFDDQFSVERPDGSNFTLKIRSTKLEDSAMYFCASRAGTPENIQYFGAGTRLSVL.

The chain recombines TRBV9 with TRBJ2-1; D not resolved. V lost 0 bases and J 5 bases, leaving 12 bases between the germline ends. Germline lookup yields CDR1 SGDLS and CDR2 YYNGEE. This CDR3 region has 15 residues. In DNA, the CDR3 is TGTGCCAGCAGCGTAGGTGTGGGTTCTGACAATGAGCAGTTCTTC. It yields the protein CASSVGVGSDNEQFF.

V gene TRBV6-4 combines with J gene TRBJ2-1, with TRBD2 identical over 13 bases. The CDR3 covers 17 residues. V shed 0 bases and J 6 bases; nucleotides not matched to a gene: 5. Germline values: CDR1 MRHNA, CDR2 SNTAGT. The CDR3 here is CASSDSWTSGSFNEQFF. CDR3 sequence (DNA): TGTGCCAGCAGTGACTCTTGGACTAGCGGGAGTTTCAATGAGCAGTTCTTC.

CDR3 in DNA: TGTGCTAGTGGTCTTTGGGACAGCTTCCCCTCTGGGGCCAACGTCCTGACTTTC. Translating gives CASGLWDSFPSGANVLTF. The V call is TRBV12-5, the J call TRBJ2-6, with 7 bases matching TRBD1. Germline V CDR1 and CDR2: LGHNT, FRNRAP. The CDR3 has 18 residues. Unmatched junction bases numbered 10, after V lost 5 bases and J lost 0 bases.

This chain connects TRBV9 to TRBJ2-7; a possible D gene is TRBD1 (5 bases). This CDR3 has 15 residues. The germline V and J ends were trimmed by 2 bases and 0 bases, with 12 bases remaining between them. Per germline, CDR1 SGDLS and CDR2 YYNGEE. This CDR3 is CASSVTAGPSYEQYF. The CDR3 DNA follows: TGTGCCAGCAGCGTCACTGCAGGGCCCTCCTACGAGCAGTACTTC.

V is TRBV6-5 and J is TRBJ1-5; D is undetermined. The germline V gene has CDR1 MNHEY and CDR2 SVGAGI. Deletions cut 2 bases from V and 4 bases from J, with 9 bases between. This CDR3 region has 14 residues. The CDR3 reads CASSYPARNQPQHF. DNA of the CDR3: TGTGCCAGCAGTTACCCGGCTAGGAATCAGCCCCAGCATTTT.

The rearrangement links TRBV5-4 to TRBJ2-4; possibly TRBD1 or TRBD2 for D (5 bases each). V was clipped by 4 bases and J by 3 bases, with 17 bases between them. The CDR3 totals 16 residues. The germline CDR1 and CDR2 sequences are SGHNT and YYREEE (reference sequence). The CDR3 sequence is CASSGGNELDKNIQYF. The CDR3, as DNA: TGTGCCAGCAGCGGGGGTAACGAGCTGGACAAAAACATTCAGTACTTC.

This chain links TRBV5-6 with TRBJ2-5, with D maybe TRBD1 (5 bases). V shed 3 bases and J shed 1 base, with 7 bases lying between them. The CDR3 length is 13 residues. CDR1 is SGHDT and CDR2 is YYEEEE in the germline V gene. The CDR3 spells CASSSDTQETQYF. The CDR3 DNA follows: TGTGCCAGCAGCTCGGACACCCAAGAGACCCAGTACTTC.

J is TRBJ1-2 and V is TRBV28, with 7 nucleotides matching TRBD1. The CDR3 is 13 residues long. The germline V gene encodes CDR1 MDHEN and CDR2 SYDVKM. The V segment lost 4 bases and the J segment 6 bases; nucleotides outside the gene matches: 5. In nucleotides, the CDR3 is TGTGCCAGCAGTTACGGCAGGGGGGATGGCTACACCTTC. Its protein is CASSYGRGDGYTF.